This note documents a single TCR beta chain sequence. V lost 2 bases, J lost 5 bases, and 10 bases lay in between. Looked up from germline, CDR1 is MNHEY and CDR2 is SVGEGT. This CDR3 region has 14 residues. Original methodology: Researchers report that nucleated cell counts were estimated from reference gene primer amplification. Data came from immunoSEQ multiplex PCR; TCRdb stores just in-frame clones and leaves some out. The DNA was the basis for D and trimming; V, J and clone size are from that table. Among around 250,000 clones listed, roughly 84% were seen once. This record belongs to a study of blood T cell repertoires in COVID-19. Study information: T cells, B-cell-depleted T cells, or PBMCs provided the cDNA or gDNA that served as material.

The specimen was peripheral blood. This sequence joins TRBV6-2 or TRBV6-3 and TRBJ2-4; D possibly corresponds to TRBD1 (6 bases). The clonotype comes from a woman in her thirties or forties who had recovered from COVID-19. The CDR3 DNA reads as TGTGCCAGCAGTTACCGGGACATCCAAAACATTCAGTACTTC. Translated, it gives CASSYRDIQNIQYF.